This T cell receptor beta chain is drawn from a study of OX40 agonist ivuxolimab in advanced cancers. The germline V and J ends were trimmed by 9 bases and 2 bases, with 11 bases remaining between them. Germline V gene lookup returns CDR1 MDHEN and CDR2 SYDVKM. The CDR3 covers 12 residues. The study, taken as a whole, reports: CD4+ and CD8+ T cells in blood underwent clonal expansion by week 6 at 0.1 to 3.0 mg/kg. CD8+ T cells (on average) carried more expanded clones than CD4+ T cells.

Of note for this clone: Its antigen is as yet unknown.

Only in-frame clones appear in the TCRdb table, and some are missing; sequencing was by immunoSEQ multiplex PCR. The repertoire consists of fewer than 70,000 clones, with 75% to 95% occurring once and the leading ten covering 11% to 15%. The TCR comes from an adult with an advanced solid tumor such as melanoma, head and neck, liver or kidney cancer. The chain recombines TRBV28 with TRBJ2-7; D not resolved. The source material was CD4+ or CD8+ T cells sorted from blood, sampled in a trial of the OX40 agonist ivuxolimab. The DNA for the CDR3 is TGTGCCAGTGTGGGCTCCACCTACGAGCAGTACTTC. Translation gives CASVGSTYEQYF.